The 19 T cell receptor beta chains presented below share a single source sample, sequenced in a study of T cell responses to AZD1222 COVID-19 vaccine. Assay used: immunoSEQ multiplex PCR; TCRdb lists only in-frame clones, some missing. The sample lists roughly 150,000 clones; 75% to 90% were seen once. The sample here was peripheral blood, taken 28 days after the second AZD1222 dose. All receptors come from an adult who received the AZD1222 COVID-19 vaccine.

V is TRBV4-3 and J is TRBJ2-1; tentative D call: TRBD1 (6 bases). V lost 4 bases, J lost 5 bases, and 9 bases lay in between. Germline CDR1 is LGHNA and CDR2 is YSLEER. This CDR3 comprises 13 residues. The CDR3 reads CASSPGTNNEQFF. As DNA, the CDR3 is TGCGCCAGCAGCCCAGGGACAAACAATGAGCAGTTCTTC.

The chain couples TRBV5-1 to TRBJ1-2; 8 bases align to TRBD1. Trimming took 4 bases from V and 2 from J; bases not matched to a gene: 4. CDR1 is SGHRS, CDR2 YFSETQ, per germline. The CDR3 has 14 amino acids. CDR3 residues: CASSGAGGNYGYTF. CDR3 nucleotides: TGCGCCAGCAGCGGGGCAGGGGGCAACTATGGCTACACCTTC.

DNA of the CDR3: TGTGCCAGCAGCTTTACCAGGACAGGCTCCTACGAGCAGTACTTC. Encoded protein: CASSFTRTGSYEQYF. The J gene is TRBJ2-7, the V gene TRBV11-2; 7 bases align to TRBD1. CDR3 length: 15 residues. CDR1 is SGHAT, CDR2 FQNNGV, per germline. The V and J ends lost 3 bases and 0 bases, in that order; junction bases with no gene match: 5.

The chain has TRBV9 and TRBJ1-2; D is ambiguous. The V gene lost 4 bases and the J gene lost 8 bases, with 12 bases spanning the gap. Germline V gene lookup returns CDR1 SGDLS and CDR2 YYNGEE. The CDR3 sequence is 12 residues long. CDR3 bases: TGTGCCAGCAGCCTGGTGGAGTCCGGCTACACCTTC. Its protein product is CASSLVESGYTF.

The chain joins TRBV5-1 to TRBJ1-5; maybe TRBD1 (5 bases). The V end was cut by 4 bases, the J end by 2 bases, with 13 bases between. The CDR3 length is 15 residues. Germline CDR1 SGHRS, CDR2 YFSETQ. CDR3 bases: TGCGCCAGCAGCCCGGGACTCGGGGGCAATCAGCCCCAGCATTTT. It codes for CASSPGLGGNQPQHF.

V and J are TRBV7-2 and TRBJ2-7, with 10 bases matching TRBD2. With 1 base clipped from V and 6 bases from J, the junction kept 6 bases outside the gene matches. Germline V gene data show CDR1 as SGHTA and CDR2 as FQGNSA. CDR3 length: 15 amino acids. The CDR3 here is CASSLGSSGSLEQYF. In DNA, the CDR3 is TGTGCCAGCAGCTTAGGGTCTAGCGGGAGCCTCGAGCAGTACTTC. Drawing the rest from reference TRBV7-2 and TRBJ2-7, the complete variable domain is GAGVSQSPSNKVTEKGKDVELRCDPISGHTALYWYRQSLGQGLEFLIYFQGNSAPDKSGLPSDRFSAERTGGSVSTLTIQRTQQEDSAVYLCASSLGSSGSLEQYFGPGTRLTVT.

The chain combines TRBV27 with TRBJ2-7; D may be TRBD1 (6 bases). Looked up from germline, CDR1 is MNHEY and CDR2 is SMNVEV (reference sequence). There are 14 residues in the CDR3. Trimming cost V 1 base and J 1 base, with 8 bases left between them. The CDR3 DNA reads as TGTGCCAGCAGTTTATACGGACAGTCCTACGAGCAGTACTTC. Amino acids: CASSLYGQSYEQYF.

This clone was seen more than once but under ten times. The chain has TRBV6-5 and TRBJ1-1; no reliable D call. CDR3 size: 12 residues. V was clipped by 1 base and J by 6 bases, with 6 bases between them. In germline, CDR1 is MNHEY, CDR2 SVGAGI. CDR3 DNA sequence: TGTGCCAGCAGTTACTATGGCTCTGAAGCTTTCTTT. Its protein is CASSYYGSEAFF.

This chain links TRBV12-5 with TRBJ2-1, with a possible D match to TRBD2 (6 bases). The germline V gene has CDR1 LGHNT and CDR2 FRNRAP. The CDR3 is 17 amino acids. V lost 6 bases and J lost 4, with 22 bases in between. CDR3 residues: CASGTPGSGGTYNEQFF. Here the CDR3 DNA reads TGTGCTAGTGGCACCCCGGGTAGCGGAGGCACTTACAATGAGCAGTTCTTC.

V is TRBV18 and J is TRBJ2-6; no reliable D call. Germline V gives CDR1 KGHSH, CDR2 LQKENI. V dropped 3 bases and J dropped 0 bases, with 3 bases sitting between them. The CDR3 totals 14 residues. The CDR3 bases are TGTGCCAGCTCACCCTACTCTGGGGCCAACGTCCTGACTTTC. This codes for CASSPYSGANVLTF. Looking up the rest from reference TRBV18 and TRBJ2-6 gives the full variable domain: NAGVMQNPRHLVRRRGQEARLRCSPMKGHSHVYWYRQLPEEGLKFMVYLQKENIIDESGMPKERFSAEFPKEGPSILRIQQVVRGDSAAYFCASSPYSGANVLTFGAGSRLTVL.

V is TRBV7-9 and J is TRBJ2-7; TRBD1 matches at 7 bases. The CDR3 runs 12 residues. Germline V gene sequence: CDR1 SEHNR, CDR2 FQNEAQ (reference sequence). The V gene end was trimmed by 7 bases and the J gene end by 6 bases; junction bases not matched to a gene: 6. This CDR3 is CASKATGAEQYF. The CDR3, as DNA: TGTGCCAGCAAGGCAACAGGGGCCGAGCAGTACTTC.

The chain uses TRBV20-1 and TRBJ1-5; maybe TRBD1 (5 bases). CDR1 and CDR2 from the germline V gene are DFQATT and SNEGSKA (reference sequence). CDR3 length: 14 amino acids. The ends were cut back, 3 bases at V and 4 bases at J, with 13 bases in the middle. CDR3 residues: CSASPGGMNQPQHF. In DNA, the CDR3 is TGCAGTGCTAGTCCGGGGGGGATGAATCAGCCCCAGCATTTT.

This clone was seen only a few times. The chain has TRBV19 and TRBJ1-1, with a possible D match to TRBD1 (6 bases). V gave up 5 bases and J gave up 1 base, with 14 bases separating them. Germline CDR1 and CDR2: LNHDA and SQIVND (reference sequence). The CDR3 totals 15 residues. CDR3 in amino acids: CASSFLTGRNTEAFF. In DNA, the CDR3 is TGTGCCAGTAGTTTCCTGACAGGAAGGAACACTGAAGCTTTCTTT.

This chain joins TRBV5-1 and TRBJ2-1; D is tentatively TRBD1 or TRBD2 (6 bases each). The V gene's germline CDR1 is SGHRS and CDR2 YFSETQ. V lost 4 bases to trimming and J lost 10 bases, with 21 bases between them. This CDR3 has 15 amino acids. This CDR3 reads CASSPGASEGREQFF. The CDR3 DNA sequence: TGCGCCAGCAGCCCGGGGGCTAGCGAGGGTAGGGAGCAGTTCTTC.

This clone was picked up a small number of times. The chain employs TRBV7-6 and TRBJ1-2, with unresolved D. The CDR3 is made up of 17 amino acids. Germline CDR1 and CDR2: SGHVS and FNYEAQ. V lost 0 bases to trimming and J lost 6 bases, with 20 bases between them. The CDR3 nucleotides read TGTGCCAGCAGCTTAGCCCCTTGGCGGGGAACTAAAGATGGCTACACCTTC. Translated, it gives CASSLAPWRGTKDGYTF.

The chain employs TRBV28 and TRBJ2-5; no clear D. Germline V gene lookup returns CDR1 MDHEN and CDR2 SYDVKM. V was pared by 8 bases and J by 5 bases, with 15 bases between. The CDR3 contains 13 residues. The CDR3 nucleotides read TGTGCCAGCCTAAACCCCCAAAGGGAGACCCAGTACTTC. It specifies CASLNPQRETQYF.

V is TRBV24-1 and J is TRBJ2-5; TRBD1 matches at 9 bases. CDR1 is KGHDR and CDR2 is SFDVKD in the germline V gene. The CDR3 covers 13 residues. With V trimmed by 4 bases and J by 5 bases, 1 base remained unmatched. CDR3 residues: CATSDGQGETQYF. The CDR3 DNA follows: TGTGCCACCAGTGACGGACAGGGGGAGACCCAGTACTTC.

The chain carries TRBV7-9 and TRBJ2-7; D call uncertain. Germline assignment: CDR1 SEHNR and CDR2 FQNEAQ (reference sequence). The CDR3 sequence is 15 residues long. The V and J ends lost 2 bases and 2 bases respectively, with 13 bases between them. CDR3 sequence (DNA): TGTGCCAGCAGCTTATCAAGGGCTTTGACCTACGAGCAGTACTTC. Its translation is CASSLSRALTYEQYF.

This chain uses TRBV28 with TRBJ2-1; D assignment may be TRBD1 or TRBD2 (5 bases each). This CDR3 spans 12 amino acids. Germline V gene sequence: CDR1 MDHEN, CDR2 SYDVKM. The V end lost 8 bases, the J end lost 7 bases, and 12 bases lay between the germline ends. The CDR3 region has the DNA TGTGCCAGCTCCGGGACCGCTAATGAGCAGTTCTTC. Its protein is CASSGTANEQFF.